This T cell receptor beta chain was recorded in a study of T cell clonotyping in hematopoietic cell transplantation. Study results and limitations: Higher Inverse Simpson Index values in graft donor and pretransplant recipient predicted broader posttransplant TCR diversity. Recipient TCR diversity dropped after transplant; expanded clonotypes rose from day 30 to 180.

This table comes from immunoSEQ multiplex PCR, and its TCRdb copy is limited to in-frame clones, with some not included. The sample contains roughly 23,000 clones, approximately 87% of which appear only once. CDR3 size: 14 residues. Germline lookup yields CDR1 MGHDK and CDR2 SYGVNS. Trimming left V 4 bases short and J 4 bases short, with 10 bases between. Time point given: recipient sample about 28 days before transplant, after cytoreduction. In the case of this clone: Its antigen is unknown.

The clonotype originates from a man younger than 35 with biphenotypic leukemia. Some clones in this sample may be carry-over from other donors' samples. The chain uses TRBV25-1 and TRBJ2-2; D may be TRBD2 (6 bases). Sequences were derived from peripheral blood mononuclear cells, sampled before stem cell transplant. DNA of the CDR3: TGTGCCAGCAGTGTTTCCGGGGGCACCGGGGAGCTGTTTTTT. Amino acid sequence: CASSVSGGTGELFF.